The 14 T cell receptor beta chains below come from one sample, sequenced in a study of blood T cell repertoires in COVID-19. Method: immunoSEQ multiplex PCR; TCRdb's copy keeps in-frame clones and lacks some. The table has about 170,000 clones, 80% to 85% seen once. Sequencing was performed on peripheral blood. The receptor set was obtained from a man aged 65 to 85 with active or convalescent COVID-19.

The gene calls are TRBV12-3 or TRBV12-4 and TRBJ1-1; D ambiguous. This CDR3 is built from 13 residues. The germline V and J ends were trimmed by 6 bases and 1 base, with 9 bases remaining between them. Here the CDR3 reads CASRRVPNTEAFF. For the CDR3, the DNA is TGTGCCAGCAGACGGGTTCCGAACACTGAAGCTTTCTTT.

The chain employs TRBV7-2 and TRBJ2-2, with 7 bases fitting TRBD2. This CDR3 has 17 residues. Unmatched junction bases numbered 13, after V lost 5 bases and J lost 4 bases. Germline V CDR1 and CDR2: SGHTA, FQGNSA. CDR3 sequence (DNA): TGTGCCAGCAGCGCCCGGGGGGTGGCGAGTGGCACCGGGGAGCTGTTTTTT. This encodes CASSARGVASGTGELFF.

The CDR3 sequence is CASRNRGGYTF. The CDR3, as DNA: TGTGCCAGCAGGAACAGGGGTGGCTACACCTTC. The chain couples TRBV12-3 or TRBV12-4 to TRBJ1-2; 7 bases line up with TRBD1. Germline trimming cut 6 bases from V and 7 bases from J; bases unmatched to any gene: 2. There are 11 residues in the CDR3.

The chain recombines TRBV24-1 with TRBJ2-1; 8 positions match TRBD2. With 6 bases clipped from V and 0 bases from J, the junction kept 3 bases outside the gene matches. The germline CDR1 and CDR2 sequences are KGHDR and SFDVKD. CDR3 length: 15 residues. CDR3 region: CATSKGLDSYNEQFF. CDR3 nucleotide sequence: TGTGCCACCAGTAAGGGACTAGACTCCTACAATGAGCAGTTCTTC.

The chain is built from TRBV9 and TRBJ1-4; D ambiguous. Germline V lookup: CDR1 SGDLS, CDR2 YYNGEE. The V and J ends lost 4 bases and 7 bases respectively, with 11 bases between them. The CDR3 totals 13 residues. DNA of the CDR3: TGTGCCAGCAGCCTCTGGGCAGGTGAAAAACTGTTTTTT. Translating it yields CASSLWAGEKLFF.

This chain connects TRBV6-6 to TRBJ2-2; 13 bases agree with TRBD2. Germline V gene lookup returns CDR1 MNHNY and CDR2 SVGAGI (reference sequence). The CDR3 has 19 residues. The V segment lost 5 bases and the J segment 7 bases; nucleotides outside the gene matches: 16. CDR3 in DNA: TGTGCCAGCAGTCGATATGGACTAGCGGGAGCCCCGAGAGTCGGGGAGCTGTTTTTT. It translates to CASSRYGLAGAPRVGELFF.

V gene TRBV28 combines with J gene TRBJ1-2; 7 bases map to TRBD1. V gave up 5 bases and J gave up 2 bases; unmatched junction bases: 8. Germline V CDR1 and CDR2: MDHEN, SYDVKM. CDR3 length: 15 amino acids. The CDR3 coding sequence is TGTGCCAGCAGTGGGACAGCAACTCCAAACTATGGCTACACCTTC. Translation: CASSGTATPNYGYTF.

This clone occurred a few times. The CDR3 here is CASSLYEGSYEQYF. In nucleotides, the CDR3 is TGTGCCAGCAGTTTATATGAGGGTTCCTACGAGCAGTACTTC. The chain uses TRBV28 and TRBJ2-7; the D gene is possibly TRBD2 (5 bases). This CDR3 is 14 amino acids long. V lost 1 base, J lost 1 base, and 8 bases lay in between. The germline V gene encodes CDR1 MDHEN and CDR2 SYDVKM.

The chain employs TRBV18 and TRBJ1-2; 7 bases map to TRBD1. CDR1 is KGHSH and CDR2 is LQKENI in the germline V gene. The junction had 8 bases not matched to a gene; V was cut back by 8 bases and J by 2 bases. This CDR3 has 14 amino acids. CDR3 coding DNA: TGTGCCAGCATGGGACAGCAAACCAACTATGGCTACACCTTC. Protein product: CASMGQQTNYGYTF.

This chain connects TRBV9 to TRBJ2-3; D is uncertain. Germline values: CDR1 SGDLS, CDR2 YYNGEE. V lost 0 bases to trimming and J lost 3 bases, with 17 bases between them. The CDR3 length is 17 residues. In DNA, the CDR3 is TGTGCCAGCAGCGTAGACGGTCACCCCGAGATTACAGATACGCAGTATTTT. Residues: CASSVDGHPEITDTQYF.

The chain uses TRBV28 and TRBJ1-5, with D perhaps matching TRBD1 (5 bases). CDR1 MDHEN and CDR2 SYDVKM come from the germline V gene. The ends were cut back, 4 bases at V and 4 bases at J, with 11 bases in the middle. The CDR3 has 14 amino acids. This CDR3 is CASSSNRINQPQHF. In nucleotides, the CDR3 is TGTGCCAGCAGTTCTAACAGGATTAATCAGCCCCAGCATTTT.

The CDR3 spells CASSPAAGGSYEQYF. In DNA form, the CDR3 reads TGTGCCAGCAGCCCTGCCGCAGGGGGCTCCTACGAGCAGTACTTC. The chain is built from TRBV7-8 and TRBJ2-7; the match to TRBD1 covers 7 bases. This CDR3 contains 15 residues. The V segment lost 5 bases and the J segment 0 bases; nucleotides outside the gene matches: 7. Per the germline V gene, CDR1 is SGHVS and CDR2 is FQNEAQ.

CDR3 DNA: TGTGCCAGTGCCTACGACAGGGGAGGACAGCCCCAGCATTTT. Amino acids: CASAYDRGGQPQHF. The rearrangement joins TRBV19 to TRBJ1-5; 8 bases agree with TRBD1. The CDR3 loop spans 14 amino acids. CDR1 and CDR2 from the germline V gene are LNHDA and SQIVND (reference sequence). V gave up 8 bases and J gave up 7 bases; unmatched junction bases: 10.

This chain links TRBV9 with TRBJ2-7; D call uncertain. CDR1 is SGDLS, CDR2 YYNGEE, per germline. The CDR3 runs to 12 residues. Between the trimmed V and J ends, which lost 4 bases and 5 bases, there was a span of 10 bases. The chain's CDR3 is CASSTTLDEQYF. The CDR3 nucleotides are TGTGCCAGCAGCACAACCTTGGACGAGCAGTACTTC.